This T cell receptor beta chain was profiled in a study of T cells in Graves' hyperthyroidism and ophthalmopathy. TCR beta CDR3 sequences were amplified from RNA transcripts. The primer set for the first-round RT-PCR of the TCR CDR3 was HTBI. TCRdb reanalysed the multiplex PCR reads using MiXCR and keeps one entry per CDR3 protein. The table records approximately 600,000 distinct CDR3 sequences, roughly 20% of them present only once. This clonotype has a count of ten or more. The CDR3 loop spans 15 amino acids. After removal of 4 bases from V and 7 bases from J, the junction contained 9 bases not matched to a gene. Germline V gene data show CDR1 as SGHRS and CDR2 as YFSETQ.

This chain links TRBV5-1 with TRBJ2-7; 12 nucleotides line up with TRBD1. Sequencing input: blood. The clonotype originates from a man under 40 with Graves' ophthalmopathy. CDR3 coding DNA: TGCGCCAGCAGCCCTCGGGGACAGGGGGCAGGGGAGCAGTACTTC. As protein: CASSPRGQGAGEQYF.